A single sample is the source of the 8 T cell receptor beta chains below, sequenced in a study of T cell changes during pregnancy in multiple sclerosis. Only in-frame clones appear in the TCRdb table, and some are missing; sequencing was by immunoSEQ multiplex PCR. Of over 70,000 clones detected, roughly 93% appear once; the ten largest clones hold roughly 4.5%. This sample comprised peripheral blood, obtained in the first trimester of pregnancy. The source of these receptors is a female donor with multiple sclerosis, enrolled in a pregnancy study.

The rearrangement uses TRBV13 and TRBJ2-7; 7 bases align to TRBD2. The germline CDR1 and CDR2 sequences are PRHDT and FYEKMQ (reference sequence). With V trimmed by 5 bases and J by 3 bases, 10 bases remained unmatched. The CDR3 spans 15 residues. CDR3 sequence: CASSPVSGTFYEQYF. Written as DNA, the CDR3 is TGTGCCAGCAGCCCAGTGAGCGGGACTTTCTACGAGCAGTACTTC.

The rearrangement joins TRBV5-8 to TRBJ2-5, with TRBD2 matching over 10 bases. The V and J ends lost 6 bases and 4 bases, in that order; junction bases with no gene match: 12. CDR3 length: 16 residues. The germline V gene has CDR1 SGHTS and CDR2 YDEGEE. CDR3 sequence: CASTAKSSGGVETQYF. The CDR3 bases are TGTGCCAGCACTGCGAAGTCTAGCGGGGGCGTAGAGACCCAGTACTTC.

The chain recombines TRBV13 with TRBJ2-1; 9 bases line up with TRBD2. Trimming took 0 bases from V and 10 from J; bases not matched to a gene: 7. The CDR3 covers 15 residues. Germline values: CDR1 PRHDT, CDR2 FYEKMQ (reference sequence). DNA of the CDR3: TGTGCCAGCAGCTTAGGGCTAGCGGGGTCGGAGGAGCAGTTCTTC. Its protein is CASSLGLAGSEEQFF.

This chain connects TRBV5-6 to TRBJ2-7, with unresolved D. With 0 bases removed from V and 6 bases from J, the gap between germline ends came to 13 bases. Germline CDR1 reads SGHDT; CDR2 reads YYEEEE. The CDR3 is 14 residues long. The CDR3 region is CASSLGRASGEQYF. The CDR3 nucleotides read TGTGCCAGCAGCTTGGGAAGAGCTTCCGGCGAGCAGTACTTC.

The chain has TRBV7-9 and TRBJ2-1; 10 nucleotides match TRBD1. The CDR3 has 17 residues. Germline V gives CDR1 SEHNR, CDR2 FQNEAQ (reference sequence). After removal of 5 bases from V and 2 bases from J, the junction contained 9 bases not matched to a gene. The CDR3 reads CASSEGQGPSTYNEQFF. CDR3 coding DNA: TGTGCCAGCAGCGAGGGACAGGGGCCCTCTACCTACAATGAGCAGTTCTTC.

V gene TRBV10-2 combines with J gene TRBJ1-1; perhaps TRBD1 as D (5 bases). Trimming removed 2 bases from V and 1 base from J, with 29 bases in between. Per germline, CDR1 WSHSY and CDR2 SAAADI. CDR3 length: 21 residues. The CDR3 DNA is TGCGCCAGCAGTGAGGCTCCGGTTTATACTCACCAAAAGACAGCGAACACTGAAGCTTTCTTT. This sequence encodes CASSEAPVYTHQKTANTEAFF.

CDR3 loop: CASSLIEGPYEQYF. In nucleotides, the CDR3 is TGTGCCAGCAGCTTAATAGAGGGCCCCTACGAGCAGTACTTC. This chain connects TRBV7-8 to TRBJ2-7; D possibly corresponds to TRBD2 (5 bases). V lost 2 bases to trimming and J lost 2 bases, with 10 bases between them. The CDR3 runs to 14 residues. Germline-derived CDR1 and CDR2 are SGHVS and FQNEAQ.

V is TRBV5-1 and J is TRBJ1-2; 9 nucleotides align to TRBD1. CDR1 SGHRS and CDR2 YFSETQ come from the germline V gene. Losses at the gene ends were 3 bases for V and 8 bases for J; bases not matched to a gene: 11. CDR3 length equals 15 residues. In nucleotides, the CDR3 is TGCGCCAGCAGCTCACCGGGACAGGGTCTTCGGGGCTACACCTTC. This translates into CASSSPGQGLRGYTF.